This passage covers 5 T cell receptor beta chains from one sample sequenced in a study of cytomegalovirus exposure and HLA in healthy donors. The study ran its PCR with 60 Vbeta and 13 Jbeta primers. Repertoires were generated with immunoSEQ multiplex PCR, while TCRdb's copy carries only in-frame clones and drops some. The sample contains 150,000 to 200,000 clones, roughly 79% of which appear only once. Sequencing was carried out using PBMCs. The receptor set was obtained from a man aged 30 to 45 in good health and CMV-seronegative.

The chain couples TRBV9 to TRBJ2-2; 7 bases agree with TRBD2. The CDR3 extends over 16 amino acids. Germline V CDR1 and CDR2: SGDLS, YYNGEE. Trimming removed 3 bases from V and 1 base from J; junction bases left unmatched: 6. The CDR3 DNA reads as TGTGCCAGCAGCGAAGGGGCGGGAGAGAACACCGGGGAGCTGTTTTTT. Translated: CASSEGAGENTGELFF.

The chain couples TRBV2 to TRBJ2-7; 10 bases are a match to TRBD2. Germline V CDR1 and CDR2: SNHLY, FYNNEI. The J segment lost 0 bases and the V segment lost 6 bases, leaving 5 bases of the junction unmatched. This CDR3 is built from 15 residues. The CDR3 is CASRTIAGGSYEQYF. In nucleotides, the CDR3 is TGTGCCAGCAGAACTATAGCGGGAGGCTCCTACGAGCAGTACTTC.

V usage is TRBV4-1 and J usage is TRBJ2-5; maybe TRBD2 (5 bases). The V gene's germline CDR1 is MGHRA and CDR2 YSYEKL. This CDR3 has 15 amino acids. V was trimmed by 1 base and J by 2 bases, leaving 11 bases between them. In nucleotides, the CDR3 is TGCGCCAGCAGCCAAGGCGAAGCGGAGCAAGAGACCCAGTACTTC. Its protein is CASSQGEAEQETQYF.

The CDR3 reads CASSLGGEGSYEQYF. Written as DNA, the CDR3 is TGTGCCAGCAGCTTAGGGGGGGAGGGATCCTACGAGCAGTACTTC. This chain uses TRBV7-9 with TRBJ2-5; 7 bases fit TRBD2. TRBJ2-7 explains the end of the DNA better; the J call may be wrong. CDR1 is SEHNR and CDR2 is FQNEAQ in the germline V gene (reference sequence). The CDR3 extends over 15 amino acids.

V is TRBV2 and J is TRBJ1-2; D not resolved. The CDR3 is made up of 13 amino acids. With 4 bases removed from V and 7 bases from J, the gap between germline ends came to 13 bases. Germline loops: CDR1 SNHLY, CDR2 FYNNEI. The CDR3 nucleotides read TGTGCCAGCAGTGGTCGGGGATGGGGTGGCTACACCTTC. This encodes CASSGRGWGGYTF.